These T cell receptor beta chains were read from a single sample in a study of brain T cells in children with intractable seizures. Generated by immunoSEQ multiplex PCR, the TCRdb table keeps only in-frame clones and is missing some. Of 340,000 or so clones listed, 93% are singletons. Here the sequenced sample was peripheral blood, taken more than 4 months after surgery. Every receptor here comes from a boy younger than two with tuberous sclerosis and intractable seizures. The CDR3 runs from the conserved cysteine through the conserved F or W. The D gene is left open where the match is weak. The listing skips clone size in some rows; elsewhere it reads once, few, many or a size class.

clone_size: .; d_call: .; j_call: TRBJ2-1; v_call: TRBV28; cdr3_aa: CASSLVGAWDNEQFF; cdr3_nt: TGTGCCAGCAGTTTGGTGGGGGCCTGGGACAATGAGCAGTTCTTC
clone_size: .; d_call: .; j_call: TRBJ2-7; v_call: TRBV12-3/TRBV12-4; cdr3_aa: CASSPRGYEQYF; cdr3_nt: TGTGCCAGCAGTCCCCGGGGCTACGAGCAGTACTTC
clone_size: .; d_call: .; j_call: TRBJ2-3; v_call: TRBV20-1; cdr3_aa: CSALRTDTQYF; cdr3_nt: TGCAGTGCCCTCCGCACAGATACGCAGTATTTT
clone_size: .; d_call: TRBD2; j_call: TRBJ2-7; v_call: TRBV4-1; cdr3_aa: CASSLAGTYEQYF; cdr3_nt: TGCGCCAGCAGCCTAGCGGGCACCTACGAGCAGTACTTC
clone_size: .; d_call: TRBD2; j_call: TRBJ2-5; v_call: TRBV14; cdr3_aa: CASSPTLALLGTQYF; cdr3_nt: TGTGCCAGCAGCCCGACACTAGCGCTTTTAGGGACCCAGTACTTC
clone_size: .; d_call: TRBD2; j_call: TRBJ2-5; v_call: TRBV5-8; cdr3_aa: CASSPGGLAGGETQYF; cdr3_nt: TGTGCCAGCAGCCCTGGTGGGCTAGCGGGGGGCGAGACCCAGTACTTC
clone_size: .; d_call: TRBD2; j_call: TRBJ2-1; v_call: TRBV7-3; cdr3_aa: CASSSGTSDNEQFF; cdr3_nt: TGTGCCAGCAGCTCTGGGACTAGCGACAATGAGCAGTTCTTC
clone_size: .; d_call: TRBD1; j_call: TRBJ1-5; v_call: TRBV19; cdr3_aa: CASIQDRESWSNQPQHF; cdr3_nt: TGTGCCAGTATTCAGGACAGGGAAAGTTGGAGCAATCAGCCCCAGCATTTT
clone_size: .; d_call: .; j_call: TRBJ2-3; v_call: TRBV5-6; cdr3_aa: CASSLGQDTQYF; cdr3_nt: TGTGCCAGCAGCTTGGGACAAGATACGCAGTATTTT
clone_size: .; d_call: .; j_call: TRBJ2-1; v_call: TRBV11-3; cdr3_aa: CASSSDGRSYNEQFF; cdr3_nt: TGTGCCAGCAGCTCCGATGGGAGGTCCTACAATGAGCAGTTCTTC
clone_size: .; d_call: .; j_call: TRBJ1-2; v_call: TRBV5-1; cdr3_aa: CASSLDRQSAYTF; cdr3_nt: TGCGCCAGCAGCTTGGATCGACAGTCAGCCTACACCTTC
clone_size: .; d_call: .; j_call: TRBJ2-7; v_call: TRBV19; cdr3_aa: CASNPTGRGNEQYF; cdr3_nt: TGTGCCAGTAACCCGACAGGTCGCGGGAACGAGCAGTACTTC
clone_size: .; d_call: .; j_call: TRBJ1-2; v_call: TRBV30; cdr3_aa: CAWTLGTFGYTF; cdr3_nt: TGTGCCTGGACCCTTGGGACGTTTGGCTACACCTTC
clone_size: once; d_call: .; j_call: TRBJ1-1; v_call: TRBV6-4; cdr3_aa: CASSEGLPRAFF; cdr3_nt: TGTGCCAGCAGTGAGGGGCTTCCGAGAGCTTTCTTT
clone_size: once; d_call: .; j_call: TRBJ2-7; v_call: TRBV11-2; cdr3_aa: CASSLEGYEQYF; cdr3_nt: TGTGCCAGCAGCTTAGAGGGCTACGAGCAGTACTTC
clone_size: once; d_call: .; j_call: TRBJ2-7; v_call: TRBV15; cdr3_aa: CATSREEAPSYEQYF; cdr3_nt: TGTGCCACCAGCAGAGAGGAGGCCCCCTCCTACGAGCAGTACTTC
clone_size: .; d_call: TRBD1; j_call: TRBJ2-7; v_call: TRBV30; cdr3_aa: CAWSVRLGQVEQYF; cdr3_nt: TGTGCCTGGAGTGTACGTTTGGGACAGGTTGAGCAGTACTTC
clone_size: .; d_call: .; j_call: TRBJ1-2; v_call: TRBV9; cdr3_aa: CASSVGERSAYGYTF; cdr3_nt: TGTGCCAGCAGCGTTGGTGAGAGGTCCGCCTATGGCTACACCTTC
clone_size: .; d_call: .; j_call: TRBJ2-3; v_call: TRBV7-9; cdr3_aa: CASSLLPIDTQYF; cdr3_nt: TGTGCCAGCAGCTTATTGCCCATCGATACGCAGTATTTT
clone_size: .; d_call: .; j_call: TRBJ1-1; v_call: TRBV14; cdr3_aa: CASSHVDRGTFLGAEAFF; cdr3_nt: TGTGCCAGCAGCCACGTAGATCGAGGGACATTCTTAGGGGCTGAAGCTTTCTTT
clone_size: once; d_call: TRBD1; j_call: TRBJ1-1; v_call: TRBV2; cdr3_aa: CASSVSRGVGTEAFF; cdr3_nt: TGTGCCAGCAGTGTGTCCAGGGGGGTGGGCACTGAAGCTTTCTTT
clone_size: .; d_call: .; j_call: TRBJ1-3; v_call: TRBV30; cdr3_aa: CAWGERGKGNTIYF; cdr3_nt: TGTGCCTGGGGTGAGAGGGGAAAGGGAAACACCATATATTTT
clone_size: .; d_call: .; j_call: TRBJ2-5; v_call: TRBV7-9; cdr3_aa: CASSSSPGWETQYF; cdr3_nt: TGTGCCAGCAGCTCGAGTCCCGGGTGGGAGACCCAGTACTTC
clone_size: .; d_call: .; j_call: TRBJ2-7; v_call: TRBV7-2; cdr3_aa: CASSLKAVSYEQYF; cdr3_nt: TGTGCCAGCAGCTTAAAGGCCGTTTCCTACGAGCAGTACTTC
clone_size: .; d_call: .; j_call: TRBJ2-1; v_call: TRBV4-2; cdr3_aa: CASSQDLGLGYEQFF; cdr3_nt: TGTGCCAGCAGCCAAGACCTAGGGCTAGGCTATGAGCAGTTCTTC
clone_size: .; d_call: .; j_call: TRBJ2-5; v_call: TRBV10-3; cdr3_aa: CAISEFAQGAEETQYF; cdr3_nt: TGTGCCATCAGTGAGTTTGCCCAAGGGGCGGAGGAGACCCAGTACTTC
clone_size: .; d_call: TRBD1; j_call: TRBJ2-5; v_call: TRBV7-9; cdr3_aa: CASSSGTGQETQYF; cdr3_nt: TGTGCCAGCAGCTCCGGGACAGGCCAAGAGACCCAGTACTTC
clone_size: once; d_call: TRBD2; j_call: TRBJ2-7; v_call: TRBV30; cdr3_aa: CAWSVLAVGYEQYF; cdr3_nt: TGTGCCTGGAGTGTCCTAGCGGTGGGATACGAGCAGTACTTC
clone_size: .; d_call: .; j_call: TRBJ1-4; v_call: TRBV7-9; cdr3_aa: CASSDTGFEKLFF; cdr3_nt: TGTGCCAGCAGCGACACAGGGTTCGAAAAACTGTTTTTT
clone_size: once; d_call: TRBD2; j_call: TRBJ2-5; v_call: TRBV9; cdr3_aa: CASSADSGRMQTQYF; cdr3_nt: TGTGCCAGCAGCGCCGATAGCGGGAGAATGCAGACCCAGTACTTC
clone_size: .; d_call: TRBD1; j_call: TRBJ2-7; v_call: TRBV5-6; cdr3_aa: CASPIGPLGQRPYEQYF; cdr3_nt: TGTGCCAGCCCAATTGGACCCTTGGGACAGAGACCGTACGAGCAGTACTTC
clone_size: .; d_call: .; j_call: TRBJ2-1; v_call: TRBV10-3; cdr3_aa: CAISPRDCLSNEQFF; cdr3_nt: TGTGCCATCAGTCCGCGGGACTGTCTCTCCAATGAGCAGTTCTTC
clone_size: .; d_call: .; j_call: TRBJ2-1; v_call: TRBV6-5; cdr3_aa: CASSYRDGVYNEQFF; cdr3_nt: TGTGCCAGCAGTTACAGGGACGGTGTCTACAATGAGCAGTTCTTC
clone_size: .; d_call: .; j_call: TRBJ2-6; v_call: TRBV9; cdr3_aa: CASSVGGVSGANVLTF; cdr3_nt: TGTGCCAGCAGCGTAGGTGGAGTCTCTGGGGCCAACGTCCTGACTTTC
clone_size: once; d_call: .; j_call: TRBJ2-3; v_call: TRBV4-2; cdr3_aa: CASSQEGAISTDTQYF; cdr3_nt: TGTGCCAGCAGCCAAGAGGGGGCGATTAGCACAGATACGCAGTATTTT
clone_size: .; d_call: .; j_call: TRBJ2-2; v_call: TRBV7-3; cdr3_aa: CASSLGTLNTGELFF; cdr3_nt: TGTGCCAGCAGCCTCGGGACATTGAACACCGGGGAGCTGTTTTTT
clone_size: .; d_call: .; j_call: TRBJ2-7; v_call: TRBV14; cdr3_aa: CASSSTYEQYF; cdr3_nt: TGTGCCAGCAGCTCTACCTACGAGCAGTACTTC
clone_size: .; d_call: TRBD2; j_call: TRBJ2-2; v_call: TRBV4-1; cdr3_aa: CASSPPSGSSTGELFF; cdr3_nt: TGCGCCAGCAGCCCCCCTAGCGGGAGTAGCACCGGGGAGCTGTTTTTT
clone_size: few; d_call: .; j_call: TRBJ2-2; v_call: TRBV25-1; cdr3_aa: CASSERGTGELFF; cdr3_nt: TGTGCCAGCAGCGAAAGGGGCACCGGGGAGCTGTTTTTT
clone_size: .; d_call: TRBD2; j_call: TRBJ2-5; v_call: TRBV14; cdr3_aa: CASSQVASGDQETQYF; cdr3_nt: TGTGCCAGCAGCCAAGTGGCTAGCGGGGACCAAGAGACCCAGTACTTC